The 8 T cell receptor beta chains below come from one sample, sequenced in a study of human T cells and chemical hapten exposure. Time point reported: patch test 1, 2 weeks after DPC sensitization. Treatment: therapeutic diphenylcyclopropenone sensitization with weekly scalp DPC. RNA extraction used unfractionated whole blood as the source of total RNA. TCRdb recomputed calls from the RACE reads with MiXCR, one row per CDR3 protein. This sample has about 52,000 distinct CDR3 sequences; roughly 9.6% occur once, and the top ten carry about 1.8%. The sequenced sample was whole blood, obtained in connection with sensitization to the hapten diphenylcyclopropenone (DPC). Receptors originate from a woman aged 40 to 50 with alopecia areata. Some clones in this sample may be carry-over from other donors' samples.

This clonotype showed up just a few times. The chain combines TRBV29-1 with TRBJ2-7, with D hard to call. The germline V and J ends were trimmed by 1 base and 6 bases, with 22 bases remaining between them. This CDR3 spans 16 amino acids. The V gene's germline CDR1 is SQVTM and CDR2 ANQGSEA. As DNA, the CDR3 is TGCAGCGTTGAAGGTTTTACAGACCACCTCGTCCCCGAGCAGTACTTC. This encodes CSVEGFTDHLVPEQYF.

This clonotype was seen a few times. CDR3 in amino acids: CASSYRYRTGELFF. As DNA, the CDR3 is TGTGCCAGCAGTTACAGATATAGGACCGGGGAGCTGTTTTTT. This sequence joins TRBV6-6 and TRBJ2-2; D not resolved. Germline V gene sequence: CDR1 MNHNY, CDR2 SVGAGI (reference sequence). The CDR3 sequence is 14 residues long. Trimming left V 2 bases short and J 5 bases short, with 9 bases between.

Only a few counts were recorded for this clonotype. This chain uses TRBV18 with TRBJ2-1, with 9 bases aligning to TRBD1. Germline CDR1 KGHSH, CDR2 LQKENI. The trim removed 5 bases at V and 8 bases at J, leaving 13 bases unmatched. This CDR3 spans 16 amino acids. CDR3 coding DNA: TGTGCCAGCTCAGAAGGGACGGGACAGGGTTTCGATGAGCAGTTCTTC. Its translation is CASSEGTGQGFDEQFF.

This chain links TRBV11-2 with TRBJ1-6, with 8 bases matching TRBD1. The CDR3 covers 14 residues. J gave up 4 bases and V 6 bases, and 2 bases lay outside the gene matches. Looked up from germline, CDR1 is SGHAT and CDR2 is FQNNGV. CDR3 sequence reads: CASSWTGYNSPLHF. CDR3 coding DNA: TGTGCCAGCAGTTGGACAGGGTATAATTCACCCCTCCACTTT.

The chain links TRBV6-2 or TRBV6-3 to TRBJ2-7; D may be TRBD2 (5 bases). CDR1 and CDR2 (germline): MNHEY, SVGEGT. Between the trimmed V and J ends, which lost 6 bases and 3 bases, there was a span of 12 bases. The CDR3 covers 13 residues. The CDR3 DNA sequence: TGTGCCAGCAGCGGGGAGCTAGGCTACGAGCAGTACTTC. Protein: CASSGELGYEQYF.

This clonotype was counted ten times or more. The V gene is TRBV29-1, the J gene TRBJ2-1, with TRBD2 as a possible D gene (6 bases). Germline V gives CDR1 SQVTM, CDR2 ANQGSEA. The CDR3 sequence is 15 residues long. V dropped 4 bases and J dropped 1 base, with 14 bases sitting between them. The CDR3 sequence is CSVVGGPLSYNEQFF. CDR3 in DNA: TGCAGCGTTGTGGGGGGACCCTTGTCCTACAATGAGCAGTTCTTC.

In DNA form, the CDR3 reads TGCAGCGGGGAATCTCAGGGGAACACTGAAGCTTTCTTT. Translated: CSGESQGNTEAFF. The J gene is TRBJ1-1, the V gene TRBV29-1; D possibly corresponds to TRBD1 (5 bases). The CDR3 is made up of 13 amino acids. The V gene lost 7 bases and the J gene lost 1 base, with 13 bases spanning the gap. In germline, CDR1 is SQVTM, CDR2 ANQGSEA. The full variable domain, in which reference TRBV29-1 and TRBJ1-1 provide the parts outside the CDR3, is SAVISQKPSRDICQRGTSLTIQCQVDSQVTMMFWYRQQPGQSLTLIATANQGSEATYESGFVIDKFPISRPNLTFSTLTVSNMSPEDSSIYLCSGESQGNTEAFFGQGTRLTVV.

This clonotype was counted a few times. The chain links TRBV29-1 to TRBJ2-5; 9 bases are a match to TRBD1. Germline V gene sequence: CDR1 SQVTM, CDR2 ANQGSEA. Unmatched junction bases numbered 2, after V lost 7 bases and J lost 2 bases. The length of the CDR3 is 12 residues. The CDR3 reads CSADRGQETQYF. The CDR3 nucleotides are TGCAGCGCCGACAGGGGGCAAGAGACCCAGTACTTC.